This record concerns one T cell receptor beta chain sequence. Its antigen is unidentified. Per the authors' pipeline: ImmunoSEQ output held junction-only sequences without quality scores, so filtering differed. Profiling relied on immunoSEQ multiplex PCR, and the TCRdb table lists in-frame clones only, not all of them. V, J and clone size are those of that table, while D and trimming were read from the DNA. Found here are roughly 2 million clones, 95% of them singletons; the top ten hold under 0.15%. The germline CDR1 and CDR2 sequences are LNHDA and SQIVND (reference sequence). This CDR3 has 15 amino acids. The ends were cut back, 5 bases at V and 0 bases at J, with 13 bases in the middle. This sample stems from a study of shared clonotypes between healthy human individuals. Study observations and caveats: At large depth, rarefaction still showed sorted-subset sequencing to be incomplete. The generation probabilities recorded for non-shared clonotypes fell below those of clonotypes shared by all four donors. It was observed that 5% to 6% of naive CD4 clonotypes were shared across four donors.

Source material: naive CD4+ T cells sorted from blood. Specified subset: CD45RA+ positively selected. This receptor was identified in a man aged 18-30 years in good health. The chain is built from TRBV19 and TRBJ1-2, with no clear D. DNA of the CDR3: TGTGCCAGTAGTTCGGCGCTCCCAGCTAACTATGGCTACACCTTC. Protein product: CASSSALPANYGYTF.